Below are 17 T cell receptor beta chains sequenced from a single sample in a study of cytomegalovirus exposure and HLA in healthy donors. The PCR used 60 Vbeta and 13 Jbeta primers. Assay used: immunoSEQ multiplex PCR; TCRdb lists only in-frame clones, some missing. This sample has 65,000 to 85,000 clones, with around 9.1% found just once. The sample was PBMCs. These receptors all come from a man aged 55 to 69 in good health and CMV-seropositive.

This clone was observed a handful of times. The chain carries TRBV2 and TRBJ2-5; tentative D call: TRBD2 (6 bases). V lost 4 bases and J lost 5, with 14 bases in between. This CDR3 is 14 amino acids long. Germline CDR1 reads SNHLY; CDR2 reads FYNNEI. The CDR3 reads CASSVGGTDETQYF. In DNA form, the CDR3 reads TGTGCCAGCAGTGTGGGCGGGACGGATGAGACCCAGTACTTC. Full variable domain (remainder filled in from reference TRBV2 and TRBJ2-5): EPEVTQTPSHQVTQMGQEVILRCVPISNHLYFYWYRQILGQKVEFLVSFYNNEISEKSEIFDDQFSVERPDGSNFTLKIRSTKLEDSAMYFCASSVGGTDETQYFGPGTRLLVL.

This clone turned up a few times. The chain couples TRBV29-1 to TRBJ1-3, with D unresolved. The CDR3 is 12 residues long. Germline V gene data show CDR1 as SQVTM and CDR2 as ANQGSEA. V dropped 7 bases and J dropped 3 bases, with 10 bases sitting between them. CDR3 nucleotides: TGCAGCGCCCGGTCGGTTGGAAACACCATATATTTT. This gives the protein CSARSVGNTIYF.

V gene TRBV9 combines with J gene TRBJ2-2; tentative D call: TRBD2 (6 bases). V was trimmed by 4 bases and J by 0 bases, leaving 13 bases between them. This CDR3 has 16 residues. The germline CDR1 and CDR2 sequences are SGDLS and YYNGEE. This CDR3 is CASSFGTGANTGELFF. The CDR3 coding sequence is TGTGCCAGCAGCTTCGGGACGGGAGCGAACACCGGGGAGCTGTTTTTT.

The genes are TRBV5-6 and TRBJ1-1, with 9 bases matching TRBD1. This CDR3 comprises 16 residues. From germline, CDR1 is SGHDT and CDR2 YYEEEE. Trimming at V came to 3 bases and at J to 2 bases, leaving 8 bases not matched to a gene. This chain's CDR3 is CASSSGTGHSNTEAFF. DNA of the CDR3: TGTGCCAGCAGCTCAGGGACAGGGCATAGTAACACTGAAGCTTTCTTT. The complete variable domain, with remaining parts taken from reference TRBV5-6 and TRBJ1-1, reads DAGVTQSPTHLIKTRGQQVTLRCSPKSGHDTVSWYQQALGQGPQFIFQYYEEEERQRGNFPDRFSGHQFPNYSSELNVNALLLGDSALYLCASSSGTGHSNTEAFFGQGTRLTVV.

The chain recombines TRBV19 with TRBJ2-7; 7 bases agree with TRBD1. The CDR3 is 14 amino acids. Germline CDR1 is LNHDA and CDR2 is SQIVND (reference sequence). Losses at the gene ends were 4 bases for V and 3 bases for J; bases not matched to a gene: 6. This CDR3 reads CASSTRDSYYEQYF. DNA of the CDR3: TGTGCCAGTAGTACCCGGGACAGCTACTACGAGCAGTACTTC.

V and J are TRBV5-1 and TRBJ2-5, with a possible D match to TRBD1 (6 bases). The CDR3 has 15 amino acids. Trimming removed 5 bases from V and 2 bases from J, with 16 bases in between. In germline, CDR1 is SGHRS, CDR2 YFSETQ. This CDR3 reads CASSLWAQGQETQYF. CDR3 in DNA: TGCGCCAGCAGTCTATGGGCGCAGGGGCAAGAGACCCAGTACTTC.

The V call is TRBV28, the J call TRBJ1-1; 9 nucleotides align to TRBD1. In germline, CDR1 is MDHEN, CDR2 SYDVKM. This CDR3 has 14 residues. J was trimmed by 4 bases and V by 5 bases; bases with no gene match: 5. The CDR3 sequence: CASSLLTGGTEAFF. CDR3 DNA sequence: TGTGCCAGCAGTCTCCTGACAGGGGGCACTGAAGCTTTCTTT.

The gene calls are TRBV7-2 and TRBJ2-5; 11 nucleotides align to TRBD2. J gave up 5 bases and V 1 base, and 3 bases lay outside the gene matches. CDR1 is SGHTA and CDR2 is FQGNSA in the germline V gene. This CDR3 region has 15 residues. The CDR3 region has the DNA TGTGCCAGCAGCTTAGGGGGACTAGCGGCGGAGACCCAGTACTTC. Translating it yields CASSLGGLAAETQYF.

CDR3 nucleotides: TGTGCCAGCAGGCGGGAGGGAGGTCGAACTGAAGCTTTCTTT. Protein product: CASRREGGRTEAFF. V gene TRBV6-5 combines with J gene TRBJ1-1; D gene ambiguous. The CDR3 has 14 residues. V was shortened by 6 bases and J by 5 bases, with 16 bases between the two germline ends. Germline CDR1 reads MNHEY; CDR2 reads SVGAGI.

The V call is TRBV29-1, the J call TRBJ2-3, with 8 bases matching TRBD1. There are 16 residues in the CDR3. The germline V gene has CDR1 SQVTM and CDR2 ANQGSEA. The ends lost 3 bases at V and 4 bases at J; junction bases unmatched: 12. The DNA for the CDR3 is TGCAGCGTTGAGGTATCTGACAGGGGTAATCCAGATACGCAGTATTTT. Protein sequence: CSVEVSDRGNPDTQYF.

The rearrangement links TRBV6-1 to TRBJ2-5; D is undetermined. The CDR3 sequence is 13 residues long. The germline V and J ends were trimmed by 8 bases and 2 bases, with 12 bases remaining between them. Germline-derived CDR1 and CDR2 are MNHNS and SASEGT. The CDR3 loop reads CASQTPLQETQYF. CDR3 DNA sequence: TGTGCCAGCCAAACACCCTTACAAGAGACCCAGTACTTC.

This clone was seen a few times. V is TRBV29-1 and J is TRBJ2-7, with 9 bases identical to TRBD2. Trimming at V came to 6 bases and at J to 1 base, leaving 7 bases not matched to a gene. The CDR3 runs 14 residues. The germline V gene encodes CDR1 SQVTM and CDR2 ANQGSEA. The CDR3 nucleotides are TGCAGCGTCGCCAGCGGGAGGAATTCCTACGAGCAGTACTTC. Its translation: CSVASGRNSYEQYF.

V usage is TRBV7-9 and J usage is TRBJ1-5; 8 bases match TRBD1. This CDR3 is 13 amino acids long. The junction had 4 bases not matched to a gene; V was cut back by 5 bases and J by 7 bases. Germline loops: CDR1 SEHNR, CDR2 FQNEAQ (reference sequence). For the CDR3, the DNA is TGTGCCAGCAGCCCGACAGGGGTGCAGCCCCAGCATTTT. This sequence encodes CASSPTGVQPQHF.

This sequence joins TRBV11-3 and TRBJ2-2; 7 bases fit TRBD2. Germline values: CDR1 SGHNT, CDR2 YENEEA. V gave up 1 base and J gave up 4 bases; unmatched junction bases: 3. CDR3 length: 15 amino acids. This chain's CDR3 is CASSLGVAGTGELFF. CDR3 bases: TGTGCCAGCAGCTTAGGAGTAGCGGGCACCGGGGAGCTGTTTTTT.

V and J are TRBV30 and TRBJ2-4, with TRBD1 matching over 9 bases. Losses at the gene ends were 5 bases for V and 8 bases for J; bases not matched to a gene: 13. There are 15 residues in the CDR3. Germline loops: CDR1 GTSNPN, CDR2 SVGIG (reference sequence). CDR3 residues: CAWEGQGGRGDIQYF. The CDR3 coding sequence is TGTGCCTGGGAGGGACAGGGAGGCCGAGGGGACATTCAGTACTTC.

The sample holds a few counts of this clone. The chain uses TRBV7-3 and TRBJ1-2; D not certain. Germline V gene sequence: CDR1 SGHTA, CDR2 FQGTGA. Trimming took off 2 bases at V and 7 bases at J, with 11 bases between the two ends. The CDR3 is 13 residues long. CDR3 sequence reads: CASSLQPPVGYTF. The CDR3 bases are TGTGCCAGCAGCTTACAACCGCCGGTTGGCTACACCTTC.

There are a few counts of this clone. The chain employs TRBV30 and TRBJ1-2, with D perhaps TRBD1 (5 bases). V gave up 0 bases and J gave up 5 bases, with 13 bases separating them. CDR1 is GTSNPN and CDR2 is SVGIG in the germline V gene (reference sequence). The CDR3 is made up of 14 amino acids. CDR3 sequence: CAWSVSGDLYGYTF. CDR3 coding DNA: TGTGCCTGGAGTGTATCGGGGGACCTATATGGCTACACCTTC.